This T cell receptor (beta chain) was identified during a study of T cell repertoires in cytomegalovirus infection. Study as a whole: Evidence of both CMV infection and a matching HLA type came from public TCR beta signatures. Points from the study as a whole: In two of eight donors, the top clonotype was HLA-C-restricted CMV-specific. Cumulative public TCR beta family frequency identified carriers of CMV plus the relevant HLA.

After removal of 3 bases from V and 7 bases from J, the junction contained 8 bases not matched to a gene. This CDR3 has 15 amino acids. Per germline, CDR1 LGHNA and CDR2 YNFKEQ. This clonotype appeared many times. What it recognizes is unknown. TCRdb re-called the reads through MiXCR, storing one row per CDR3 protein. The table shows around 99,000 distinct CDR3 sequences, with about 30% occurring only once. This specimen was CD8+ T cells from cultured PBMCs, taken from culture after CMV antigen stimulation. This sequence originates from a human donor in good health (CMV status not recorded). Some clones in this sample may be carry-over from other donors' samples. The rearrangement uses TRBV4-2 and TRBJ2-2; 7 bases line up with TRBD1. The CDR3 nucleotides are TGTGCCAGCAGCCACGCTACAGGGGTGGACGGGGAGCTGTTTTTT. As protein: CASSHATGVDGELFF.